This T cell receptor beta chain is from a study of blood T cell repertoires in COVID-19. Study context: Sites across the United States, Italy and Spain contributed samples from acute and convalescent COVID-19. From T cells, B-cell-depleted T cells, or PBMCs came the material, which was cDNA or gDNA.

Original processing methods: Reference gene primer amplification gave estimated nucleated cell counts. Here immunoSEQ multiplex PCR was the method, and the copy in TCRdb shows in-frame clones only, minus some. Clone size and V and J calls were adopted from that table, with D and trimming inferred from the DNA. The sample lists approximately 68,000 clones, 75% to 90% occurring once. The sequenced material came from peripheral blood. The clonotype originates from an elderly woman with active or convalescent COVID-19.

Here the CDR3 DNA reads TGTGCCAGCACCTCCCTGACAGGGATTAAGAACAATGAGCAGTTCTTC. As protein: CASTSLTGIKNNEQFF. This chain connects TRBV5-5 to TRBJ2-1; 7 bases are shared with TRBD1. The germline CDR1 and CDR2 sequences are SGHKS and YYEKEE (reference sequence). This CDR3 has 16 amino acids. J lost 5 bases, V lost 6 bases, and 14 bases had no gene match.